Listed below are T cell receptor beta chains from one sample, sequenced in a study of Graves' ophthalmopathy and Graves' hyperthyroidism. TCRdb recomputed calls from the multiplex PCR reads with MiXCR, one row per CDR3 protein. In the table there are 580,000 or so distinct CDR3 sequences, approximately 35% of which are singletons. Sequencing was performed on peripheral blood or thyroid tissue (not recorded which). These receptors were taken from an adult man with Graves' hyperthyroidism. Each CDR3 is given with its conserved first and last residue. The D gene is left open where the match is weak. For some rows the clone size is stated as once, few or many, or as a class when expanded; others skip it.

>TRBJ2-7|TRBV7-2|once|NA
TGTGCCAGCAGCGTCCAGGCTGTATCCTACGAGCAGTACTTC
CASSVQAVSYEQYF
>TRBJ2-7|TRBV9|NA|TRBD1
TGTGCCAGCAGCGTAGGTGGGACAGGACTTACCTACGAGCAGTACTTC
CASSVGGTGLTYEQYF
>TRBJ1-2|TRBV7-3|once|NA
TGTGCCAGCAGCTTAGAGACGGAGGGCTACACCTTC
CASSLETEGYTF
>TRBJ2-6|TRBV2|many|NA
TGTGCCAGCAGTGGACCTGAGGGCCCTAGGGCCAACGTCCTGACTTTC
CASSGPEGPRANVLTF
>TRBJ2-3|TRBV19|NA|TRBD2
TGTGCCAGTACCACCTGGGGGGGAAACACAGATACGCAGTATTTT
CASTTWGGNTDTQYF
>TRBJ1-6|TRBV10-3|NA|TRBD1
TGTGCCATCAGAGGGGGCGCCTCACCCCTCCACTTT
CAIRGGASPLHF
>TRBJ2-5|TRBV24-1|many|TRBD1
TGTGCCACCAGTGATTGGACAGGGGGGGAGACCCAGTACTTC
CATSDWTGGETQYF
>TRBJ2-1|TRBV5-5|NA|TRBD2
TGCGCCAGCAGTGACATAGGAGACGGGGGGGATGAGCAGTTCTTC
CASSDIGDGGDEQFF
>TRBJ1-2|TRBV12-3/TRBV12-4|many|TRBD1
TGTGCCAGCAGTTTTTCACCAGGGGGTAACTATGGCTACACCTTC
CASSFSPGGNYGYTF
>TRBJ2-5|TRBV7-2|many|NA
TGTGCCAGCAGTCCGGACCCCCAAGAGACCCAGTACTTC
CASSPDPQETQYF
>TRBJ1-1|TRBV29-1|NA|NA
TGCAGCATTTCGGACCCGAACACTGAAGCTTTCTTT
CSISDPNTEAFF
>TRBJ1-5|TRBV5-1|NA|NA
TGCGCCAGCAGCTCCGACAGGTCGGAGCATCAGCCCCAGCATTTT
CASSSDRSEHQPQHF
>TRBJ2-2|TRBV19|NA|TRBD2
TGTGCCAGTAGGGCTAGCGGGAACTATTTGAACACCGGGGAGCTGTTTTTT
CASRASGNYLNTGELFF
>TRBJ1-5|TRBV5-8|many|NA
TGTGCCAGCAGCTTAGGGGTCCATCAGCCCCAGCATTTT
CASSLGVHQPQHF
>TRBJ1-2|TRBV2|NA|NA
TGTGCCAGCAGTTTATCAGCGGGAGGGACGAGTGGCTACACCTTC
CASSLSAGGTSGYTF
>TRBJ2-7|TRBV5-1|NA|NA
TGCGCCAGCAGCTTTAGACAGGACTACGAGCAGTACTTC
CASSFRQDYEQYF
>TRBJ1-6|TRBV15|many|NA
TGTGCCACCAGCAGAGATCTGGGGTCACCCCTCCACTTT
CATSRDLGSPLHF
>TRBJ1-4|TRBV7-6|many|TRBD1
TGTGCCAGCAGCTTATCTGGGACAGGGGGGCGTGAAAAACTGTTTTTT
CASSLSGTGGREKLFF
>TRBJ1-1|TRBV2|NA|TRBD1
TGTGCCAGCAGTGCCCTGGGACAGCTGAACACTGGAGCTTTCTTT
CASSALGQLNTGAFF
>TRBJ1-2|TRBV4-1|few|NA
TGTGCCAGCAGCCAAGCCCACAGGGACTATGGCTACACCTTC
CASSQAHRDYGYTF
>TRBJ2-2|TRBV3-1|few|NA
TGTGCCAGCAGCCAAGGAAGAGGGTCCGGGGAGCTGTTTTTT
CASSQGRGSGELFF
>TRBJ2-3|TRBV20-1|NA|TRBD1
TGCAGTGCTAAGGGACAGGGGACAGATACGCAGTATTTT
CSAKGQGTDTQYF
>TRBJ2-5|TRBV5-1|many|NA
TGCGCCAGCAGTTACGCCCCGGGGCGAAGGGAGACCCAGTACTTC
CASSYAPGRRETQYF
>TRBJ1-5|TRBV3-1|NA|NA
TGTGCCAGCAGCCAGTGGGGGAGCAATCAGCCCCAGCATTTT
CASSQWGSNQPQHF
>TRBJ1-2|TRBV20-1|many|NA
TGCAGTGCTACCGGGACAACTAACTATGGCTACACCTTC
CSATGTTNYGYTF
>TRBJ2-3|TRBV7-3|NA|TRBD2
TGTGCCAGCAGCGTCCGGACTAGCGGGGGGCGGGATACGCAGTATTTT
CASSVRTSGGRDTQYF
>TRBJ2-5|TRBV25-1|few|NA
TGTGCCAGCAGTGGGGGGAGTATCGAGACCCAGTACTTC
CASSGGSIETQYF
>TRBJ2-3|TRBV24-1|NA|TRBD1
TGTGCCACGAGAGACAGGGGGCAACGAGATACGCAGTATTTT
CATRDRGQRDTQYF
>TRBJ1-2|TRBV10-3|NA|NA
TGTGCCATCAGTGTAGACAGCTATGGCTACACCTTC
CAISVDSYGYTF
>TRBJ2-3|TRBV7-9|NA|NA
TGTGCCAGCAGCTCCACAGGGCCTAACACTGATACGCAGTATTTT
CASSSTGPNTDTQYF
>TRBJ1-5|TRBV7-8|NA|TRBD1
TGTGCCTGGAGTGTCGGGACAGGGCCCTATTACAATCAGCCCCAGCATTTT
CAWSVGTGPYYNQPQHF
>TRBJ1-1|TRBV29-1|NA|NA
TGCAGCCAAGTCCTGGGGTTGAATGCTTTCTTT
CSQVLGLNAFF
>TRBJ1-1|TRBV20-1|NA|NA
TGCAGTGGTGCTGGGTACGACGGGGGGCCTGAAGCTTTCTTT
CSGAGYDGGPEAFF
>TRBJ1-1|TRBV10-3|few|TRBD1
TGTGCCATCAGGATAGGACAGGGGGCAAATGAAGCTTTCTTT
CAIRIGQGANEAFF
>TRBJ2-1|TRBV9|NA|TRBD1
TGTGCCAGCAGCGTGGGACAGGCTAATGAGCAGTTCTTC
CASSVGQANEQFF
>TRBJ2-1|TRBV5-1|NA|NA
TGCGCCAGCAGAGCATACAATGAGCAGTTCTTC
CASRAYNEQFF
>TRBJ1-2|TRBV4-1|NA|NA
TGTGCCAGCAGCCAAGTAGGAGGGATTACTGGCTACACCTTC
CASSQVGGITGYTF
>TRBJ1-2|TRBV19|many|NA
TGTGCCAGTAGTCTCATAGGACTCAGATCCTATGGCTACACCTTC
CASSLIGLRSYGYTF
>TRBJ1-1|TRBV13|NA|NA
TGTGCCAGCAGCCAAGATTACCGGGAGTGGCGGGACACTGAAGCTTTCTTT
CASSQDYREWRDTEAFF
>TRBJ2-7|TRBV9|NA|TRBD1
TGTGCCAGCCGGCGAATCACAGGATTGGGACAGGGAAGCTCCTACGAGCAGTACTTC
CASRRITGLGQGSSYEQYF
>TRBJ2-5|TRBV2|NA|NA
TGTGCCAGCAGTTCGACAAGGGGGGACAAAGAGACCCAGTACTTC
CASSSTRGDKETQYF
>TRBJ2-5|TRBV7-2|many|TRBD2
TGTGCCAGCAGCCCCGGGACTAGGATGGAGACCCAGTACTTC
CASSPGTRMETQYF
>TRBJ1-4|TRBV19|many|TRBD1
TGTGCCAGTAGTACTCCCAGGGGGTTGGGTGAAAAACTGTTTTTT
CASSTPRGLGEKLFF
>TRBJ2-7|TRBV7-9|NA|TRBD1
TGTGCCAGCAGCCCCCGGGACAGCCAAGGCGATTACGAGCAGTACTTC
CASSPRDSQGDYEQYF
>TRBJ1-4|TRBV7-9|many|TRBD1
TGTGCCAGCAGCCGGGGACAGAATAATGAAAAACTGTTTTTT
CASSRGQNNEKLFF